This TCR beta chain emerged from a study of OX40 agonist ivuxolimab in advanced cancers. Concerning the study at large: Ivuxolimab, which targeted the costimulatory receptor OX40 (CD134), was an agonistic, fully human IgG2 monoclonal antibody. Of the approximately 53 patients in dose escalation, about 20 had hepatocellular carcinoma, about 15 had melanoma, 9 had renal cell carcinoma and 9 had head and neck cancer. A male proportion of 82.7% and a mean age of 60 years, ranging from 23 to 79, were recorded for the dose-escalation cohort. The paper covers the monotherapy dose-escalation part of the phase I ivuxolimab trial, which included N ≈ 50 patients. Partial responses occurred in three dose-escalation patients: two with cutaneous melanoma and one with hepatocellular carcinoma. Intravenous ivuxolimab was administered to patients every 2 weeks at six dose levels: 0.01, 0.1, 0.3, 1.5, 3 and 10 mg/kg. Patients were allowed to have had prior anti-PD-1, anti-PD-L1 or anti-CTLA-4 therapy, and approximately 43% of the dose-escalation patients had previously received checkpoint inhibitors. The purpose of peripheral TCRbeta sequencing was to test whether ivuxolimab changed TCR sequence diversity and led to clonal T-cell expansion.

On the study overall, not on this receptor specifically: Antigen specificity was not determined for the clonally expanded peripheral T cells. At doses of 0.1 to 3.0 mg/kg, clonal expansion of both CD4+ and CD8+ blood T cells was observed from baseline to week 6. After ivuxolimab, more expanded clones were found on average in CD8+ T cells than in CD4+ T cells. In the 0.1-3.0 mg/kg groups, partial responders had among the lowest normalized peripheral clonal expansion, particularly in CD8+ T cells. Low levels of normalized T-cell clonal expansion were also shown by some nonresponding patients.

Genomic DNA was isolated from the sorted cells so that the TCRbeta CDR3 region could be sequenced. The immunoSEQ Assay was used to sequence the TCRbeta CDR3 regions. The clones in this table, taken by TCRdb from immuneACCESS, are in-frame only. Not every clone is retained; where verified, under half of the shortfall comes from an unresolved V gene, and the cause of the rest is unknown. The table for this sample lists 50,000 or so clones; approximately 87% of them were counted only once. Roughly 6.7% of the sample belongs to the ten largest clones. The germline ends are 11 bases apart after V is trimmed by 3 bases and J by 0 bases. From the cysteine through the phenylalanine, the CDR3 covers 14 amino acids. Only CDR3 DNA is held: 42 bases, read in frame from base 1. The germline V gene yields SQVTM for CDR1 and ANQGSEA for CDR2. A note on this clone: This clone's antigen is unknown. Base qualities were left out, and no much larger clone turns up one base away.

The trial excluded patients who had a history of autoimmune disease or who were on systemic immunosuppression. Peripheral blood for TCR sequencing was drawn from every dose cohort at baseline, at cycle 4 day 1 and at cycle 7 day 1. Samples came from an open-label, multicenter, first-in-human phase I dose-escalation trial of ivuxolimab. The trial enrolled adults with locally advanced or metastatic head and neck squamous cell, hepatocellular, melanoma or renal cell carcinoma. Before TCR sequencing, CD4+ T cells and CD8+ T cells from peripheral blood were sorted into separate populations. This clonotype was obtained from an adult with an advanced solid tumor such as melanoma, head and neck, liver or kidney cancer. The receptor chain draws on TRBV29-1 and TRBJ1-1; the D gene is perhaps TRBD1, from 5 matching bases. The specimen was CD4+ or CD8+ T cells sorted from blood, collected in a trial of the OX40 agonist ivuxolimab. The sequenced DNA: TGCAGCGTTGATTTTGAGACAGTGAACACTGAAGCTTTCTTT. This gives the protein CSVDFETVNTEAFF. The CDR3, completed at both ends by the reference TRBV29-1 and TRBJ1-1 genes, gives the full variable domain SAVISQKPSRDICQRGTSLTIQCQVDSQVTMMFWYRQQPGQSLTLIATANQGSEATYESGFVIDKFPISRPNLTFSTLTVSNMSPEDSSIYLCSVDFETVNTEAFFGQGTRLTVV.